Shown below are 10 T cell receptor beta chains from a single sample sequenced in a study of T-cell memory formation after mild COVID-19. TCRdb re-called the 5' RACE reads through MiXCR, storing one row per CDR3 protein. The sample includes roughly 120,000 distinct CDR3 sequences, approximately 15% of them seen just once. Material for sequencing was PBMCs or a T cell subset sorted from them (not recorded which). The source is an adult woman who had mild COVID-19 (a few samples of this study predate the infection). Cell type and time point are not known.

This clonotype was counted a few times. The rearrangement uses TRBV5-1 and TRBJ2-6; D is unclear. The CDR3 has 16 residues. V was clipped by 0 bases and J by 0 bases, with 7 bases between them. Germline V lookup: CDR1 SGHRS, CDR2 YFSETQ. The CDR3 is CASSLDRFSGANVLTF. CDR3 nucleotides: TGCGCCAGCAGCTTGGATCGATTCTCTGGGGCCAACGTCCTGACTTTC.

This clonotype was observed a handful of times. The chain uses TRBV7-6 and TRBJ2-1, with 9 bases matching TRBD2. CDR3 length equals 16 residues. The V segment lost 0 bases and the J segment 10 bases; nucleotides outside the gene matches: 10. Germline V gives CDR1 SGHVS, CDR2 FNYEAQ. DNA for the CDR3: TGTGCCAGCAGCTTAGCGAGGCGGGGGGGCCCTAGGGAGCAGTTCTTC. Translation gives CASSLARRGGPREQFF.

The rearrangement uses TRBV20-1 and TRBJ2-2, with 13 bases matching TRBD2. Germline V gene data show CDR1 as DFQATT and CDR2 as SNEGSKA (reference sequence). The length of the CDR3 is 14 residues. V gave up 5 bases and J gave up 7 bases; unmatched junction bases: 4. CDR3 loop: CSAALAGGVGELFF. The CDR3 nucleotides read TGCAGTGCTGCACTAGCGGGAGGGGTCGGGGAGCTGTTTTTT.

The genes are TRBV5-1 and TRBJ2-3; 12 bases are a match to TRBD2. V lost 0 bases and J lost 0; bases outside the gene matches: 5. Germline-derived CDR1 and CDR2 are SGHRS and YFSETQ. The CDR3 has 18 amino acids. The CDR3: CASSLAGTSGPSTDTQYF. The CDR3 DNA reads as TGCGCCAGCAGCTTGGCCGGGACTAGCGGGCCTAGCACAGATACGCAGTATTTT. The full variable domain, in which reference TRBV5-1 and TRBJ2-3 provide the parts outside the CDR3, is KAGVTQTPRYLIKTRGQQVTLSCSPISGHRSVSWYQQTPGQGLQFLFEYFSETQRNKGNFPGRFSGRQFSNSRSEMNVSTLELGDSALYLCASSLAGTSGPSTDTQYFGPGTRLTVL.

In this sample, this clonotype turned up a few times. The V and J genes are TRBV30 and TRBJ1-4; D is possibly TRBD1 (5 bases). The CDR3 is 16 residues long. Looked up from germline, CDR1 is GTSNPN and CDR2 is SVGIG (reference sequence). V lost 3 bases to trimming and J lost 7 bases, with 21 bases between them. CDR3 protein: CAWRAGASLRGEKLFF. The CDR3 region has the DNA TGTGCCTGGAGAGCCGGGGCCTCTCTCCGGGGTGAAAAACTGTTTTTT.

Only a few counts were recorded for this clonotype. The chain is built from TRBV3-1 and TRBJ2-7; 10 bases match TRBD2. The CDR3 totals 16 residues. V gave up 4 bases and J gave up 2 bases; unmatched junction bases: 8. Per germline, CDR1 LGHDT and CDR2 YNNKEL (reference sequence). The CDR3, as DNA: TGTGCCAGCAGCCGCCATAGCGGGAGGTCCCCCTACGAGCAGTACTTC. Protein: CASSRHSGRSPYEQYF.

In DNA, the CDR3 is TGCGCCAGCAGCCTCCTTGCCCGCAGGGCCGGGGAGCTGTTTTTT. Amino acids: CASSLLARRAGELFF. J is TRBJ2-2 and V is TRBV5-1; weak D call: TRBD1 (5 bases). Germline V gene data show CDR1 as SGHRS and CDR2 as YFSETQ. Deletions cut 4 bases from V and 6 bases from J, with 16 bases between. The CDR3 runs to 15 residues.

This clonotype appeared a few times. This chain connects TRBV18 to TRBJ1-5, with a weak D call TRBD1 (6 bases). The V gene's germline CDR1 is KGHSH and CDR2 LQKENI. V lost 3 bases to trimming and J lost 3 bases, with 12 bases between them. The CDR3 is made up of 15 amino acids. The CDR3 bases are TGTGCCAGCTCACCCACCGGGACACCCAATCAGCCCCAGCATTTT. It encodes CASSPTGTPNQPQHF.

This clonotype was seen a few times. This chain joins TRBV9 and TRBJ1-1; no clear D gene. CDR1 is SGDLS and CDR2 is YYNGEE in the germline V gene. V was pared by 3 bases and J by 1 base, with 13 bases between. The CDR3 spans 15 residues. CDR3 DNA sequence: TGTGCCAGCAGCGCGATAGACACAACGAACACTGAAGCTTTCTTT. Protein: CASSAIDTTNTEAFF.

Only a few counts were recorded for this clonotype. CDR3: CASSPGTAKNIQYF. CDR3 nucleotide sequence: TGTGCCAGCAGCCCCGGGACAGCTAAAAACATTCAGTACTTC. V usage is TRBV5-5 and J usage is TRBJ2-4, with TRBD1 matching 7 bases. V lost 4 bases and J lost 4; bases outside the gene matches: 5. CDR1 is SGHKS, CDR2 YYEKEE, per germline (reference sequence). This CDR3 has 14 amino acids.